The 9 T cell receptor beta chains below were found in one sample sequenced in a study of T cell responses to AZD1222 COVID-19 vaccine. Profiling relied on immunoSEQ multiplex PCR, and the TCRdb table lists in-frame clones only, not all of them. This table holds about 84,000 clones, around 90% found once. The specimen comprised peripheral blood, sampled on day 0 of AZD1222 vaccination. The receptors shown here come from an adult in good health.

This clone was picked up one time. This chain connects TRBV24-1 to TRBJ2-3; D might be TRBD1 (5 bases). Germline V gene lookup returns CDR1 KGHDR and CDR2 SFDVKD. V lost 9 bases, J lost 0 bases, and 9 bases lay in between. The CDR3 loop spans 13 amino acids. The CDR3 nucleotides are TGTGCCACCGGACACCCAAGCACAGATACGCAGTATTTT. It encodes CATGHPSTDTQYF.

The DNA of the CDR3 is TGTGCCAGTAGTTTCACGACATCCCCCGTATATGGCTACACCTTC. As protein: CASSFTTSPVYGYTF. The genes are TRBV19 and TRBJ1-2; no clear D. V was trimmed by 5 bases and J by 5 bases, leaving 18 bases between them. CDR1 is LNHDA, CDR2 SQIVND, per germline (reference sequence). This CDR3 has 15 amino acids.

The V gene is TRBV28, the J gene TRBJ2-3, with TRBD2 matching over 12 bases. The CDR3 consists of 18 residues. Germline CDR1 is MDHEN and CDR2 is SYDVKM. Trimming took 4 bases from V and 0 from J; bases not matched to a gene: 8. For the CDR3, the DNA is TGTGCCAGCAGTTCCCCGGGACTAGCGGGTACTAGCACAGATACGCAGTATTTT. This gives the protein CASSSPGLAGTSTDTQYF.

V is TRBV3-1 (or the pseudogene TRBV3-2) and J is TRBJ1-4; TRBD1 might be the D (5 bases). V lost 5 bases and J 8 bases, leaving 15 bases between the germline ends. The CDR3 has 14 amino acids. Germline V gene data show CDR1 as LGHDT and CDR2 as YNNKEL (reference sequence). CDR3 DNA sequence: TGTGCCAGCAGCGAGTCCCGGGGGTGGGAAAAACTGTTTTTT. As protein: CASSESRGWEKLFF.

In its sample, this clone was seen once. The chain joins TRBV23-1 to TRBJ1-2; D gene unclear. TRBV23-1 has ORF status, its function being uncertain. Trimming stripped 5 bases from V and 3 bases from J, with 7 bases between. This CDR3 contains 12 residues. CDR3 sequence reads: CASSSPYYGYTF. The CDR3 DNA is TGCGCCAGCAGTTCTCCCTACTATGGCTACACCTTC.

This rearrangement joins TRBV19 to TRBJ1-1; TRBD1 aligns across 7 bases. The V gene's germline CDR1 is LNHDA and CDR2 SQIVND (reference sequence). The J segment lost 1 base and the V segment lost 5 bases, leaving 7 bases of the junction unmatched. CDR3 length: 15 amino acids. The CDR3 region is CASSYGQEGNTEAFF. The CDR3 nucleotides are TGTGCCAGTAGTTACGGACAGGAAGGGAACACTGAAGCTTTCTTT.

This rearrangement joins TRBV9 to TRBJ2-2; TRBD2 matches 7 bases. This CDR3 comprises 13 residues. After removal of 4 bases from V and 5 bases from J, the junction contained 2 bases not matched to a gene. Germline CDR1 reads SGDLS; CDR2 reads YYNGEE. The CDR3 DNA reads TGTGCCAGCAGCTCCGGGAGGACCGGGGAGCTGTTTTTT. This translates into CASSSGRTGELFF.

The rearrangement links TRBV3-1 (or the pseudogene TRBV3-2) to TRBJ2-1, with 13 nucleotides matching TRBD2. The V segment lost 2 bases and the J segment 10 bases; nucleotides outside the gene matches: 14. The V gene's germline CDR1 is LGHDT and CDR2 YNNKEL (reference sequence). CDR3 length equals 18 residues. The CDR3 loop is CASSQTPGLAGHRREQFF. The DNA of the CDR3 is TGTGCCAGCAGCCAAACCCCGGGACTAGCGGGACACCGGAGGGAGCAGTTCTTC.

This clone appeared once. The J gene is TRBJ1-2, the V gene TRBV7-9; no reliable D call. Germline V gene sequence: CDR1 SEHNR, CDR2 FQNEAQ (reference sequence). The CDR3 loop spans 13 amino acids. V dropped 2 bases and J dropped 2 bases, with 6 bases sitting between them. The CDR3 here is CASSLNSNYGYTF. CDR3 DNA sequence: TGTGCCAGCAGCTTAAACAGCAACTATGGCTACACCTTC. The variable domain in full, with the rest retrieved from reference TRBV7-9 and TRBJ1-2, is DTGVSQNPRHKITKRGQNVTFRCDPISEHNRLYWYRQTLGQGPEFLTYFQNEAQLEKSRLLSDRFSAERPKGSFSTLEIQRTEQGDSAMYLCASSLNSNYGYTFGSGTRLTVV.